A selection of T cell receptor beta chains follows, all from one sample in a study of T-cell memory formation after mild COVID-19. In TCRdb, the 5' RACE reads were re-called with MiXCR into one record per CDR3 protein. The sample records roughly 400,000 distinct CDR3 sequences, less than 25% being singletons. The specimen was PBMCs or a T cell subset sorted from them (not recorded which). These receptors were taken from an adult woman who had mild COVID-19 (a few samples of this study predate the infection). Cell type and time point are not known. Both conserved end residues are part of each CDR3. A D gene is named only where the DNA matches it firmly. Rows give clone size only sometimes, using once, few, many, or a class for an expanded clone.

abundance: few
v_gene: TRBV4-3
len: 17
j_gene: TRBJ2-7
d_gene: NA
CDR3nt: TGCGCCAGCAGCCAAGATATCAGCGGGCCAAGCTCCTACGAGCAGTACTTC
CDR3aa: CASSQDISGPSSYEQYF

abundance: few
v_gene: TRBV5-1
len: 14
j_gene: TRBJ2-7
d_gene: NA
CDR3nt: TGCGCCAGCAGCCCTATTCCCGGGGACTACGAGCAGTACTTC
CDR3aa: CASSPIPGDYEQYF

abundance: few
v_gene: TRBV12-3/TRBV12-4
len: 15
j_gene: TRBJ1-1
d_gene: NA
CDR3nt: TGTGCCAGCAGTCCCTCACCGGGGGCTAACACTGAAGCTTTCTTT
CDR3aa: CASSPSPGANTEAFF

abundance: NA
v_gene: TRBV7-8
len: 13
j_gene: TRBJ2-7
d_gene: NA
CDR3nt: TGTGCCAGCAGCTTACGGGAAAAATACGAGCAGTACTTC
CDR3aa: CASSLREKYEQYF

abundance: few
v_gene: TRBV29-1
len: 15
j_gene: TRBJ2-1
d_gene: TRBD1
CDR3nt: TGCAGCGTTGGCTTTAAGACAGGGGGAAACAATGAGCAGTTCTTC
CDR3aa: CSVGFKTGGNNEQFF

abundance: few
v_gene: TRBV10-3
len: 14
j_gene: TRBJ2-5
d_gene: NA
CDR3nt: TGTGCCATCAGTGAGGCGGGTGGTCAAGAGACCCAGTACTTC
CDR3aa: CAISEAGGQETQYF

abundance: NA
v_gene: TRBV7-6
len: 18
j_gene: TRBJ1-3
d_gene: NA
CDR3nt: TGTGCCAGCAGCTTATTCTCGGCAGGGTCTTCCTCTGGAAACACCATATATTTT
CDR3aa: CASSLFSAGSSSGNTIYF

abundance: few
v_gene: TRBV5-1
len: 13
j_gene: TRBJ1-2
d_gene: NA
CDR3nt: TGCGCCAGCAGCTTGGGAGGTGCCTTCGGCTACACCTTC
CDR3aa: CASSLGGAFGYTF

abundance: NA
v_gene: TRBV18
len: 14
j_gene: TRBJ2-4
d_gene: TRBD1
CDR3nt: TGTGCCAGCTCACTTCGACAGGGGGATAAGCGTCAGTACTTC
CDR3aa: CASSLRQGDKRQYF

abundance: few
v_gene: TRBV24-1
len: 15
j_gene: TRBJ2-7
d_gene: TRBD1
CDR3nt: TGTGCCACCAGTGATAAATCGACAGGGCGCCACGAGCAGTACTTC
CDR3aa: CATSDKSTGRHEQYF